A single T cell receptor beta chain is shown here with its context. The antigen remains undetermined. A universal primer binding site was introduced by template switching. The final cDNA contained unique molecular identifiers. A single record per CDR3 protein comes from TCRdb applying MiXCR to the 5' RACE reads. The sample carries 1.5 million to 2 million distinct CDR3 sequences, about 30% recorded once. The sample is drawn from a study of identical twins. The germline CDR1 and CDR2 sequences are DFQATT and SNEGSKA (reference sequence). This CDR3 contains 12 residues. After removal of 5 bases from V and 13 bases from J, the junction contained 10 bases not matched to a gene. Overall study findings and caveats: In monozygotic twins, models underestimated the sharing of out-of-frame TCR alpha. Cross-sectional statistics underpinned the conclusions; the same donors were not followed.

Sequencing used cord blood. The chain combines TRBV20-1 with TRBJ2-1; 8 bases align to TRBD1. The sequence was collected from a newborn girl in good health. CDR3 loop: CSAAQGQVLQFF. The CDR3 nucleotides read TGCAGTGCTGCCCAGGGACAGGTCTTACAGTTCTTC.